This T cell receptor (beta chain) was identified during a study of T cell changes during pregnancy in multiple sclerosis (dated by TCRdb to 2018 to 2020). For the study in its entirety: In women with multiple sclerosis, the researchers looked at how the T cell repertoire shifted as pregnancy progressed.

Regarding this clone: Its antigen is not yet known. The record has no base qualities; no much larger clone is one base away.

Trimmed from V: 3 bases; trimmed from J: 3 bases; junction bases lacking a gene match: 1. From its cysteine to its phenylalanine, the CDR3 spans 15 amino acids. Only the CDR3 part of the read is kept: 45 bases, read in frame from the first base. The germline V gene encodes CDR1 SGHKS and CDR2 YYEKEE (reference sequence). The library was built by means of the immunoSEQ multiplex PCR assay. The table comes from immuneACCESS by way of TCRdb, which keeps in-frame sequences with V and J called. Part of the clones is missing from these tables; in studies checked, under half for an unresolved V gene and the rest for unknown reasons. For this sample there are 35,000 to 45,000 clones; 90% to 95% appear just once. 0.4% to 0.45% of the sample is in the top ten clones.

This sequence uses TRBV5-5 and TRBJ2-1; 12 central nucleotides agree with TRBD2. This sequence was found in a female donor with multiple sclerosis, enrolled in a pregnancy study. Specimen: CD4+ T cells from peripheral blood mononuclear cells, collected in the first trimester of pregnancy. The DNA is as follows: TGTGCCAGCAGCTCGGGACTAGCGGGCTACAATGAGCAGTTCTTC. It encodes CASSSGLAGYNEQFF.